The 23 T cell receptor beta chains below all came from one sample that was sequenced in a study of blood T cell repertoires in COVID-19. The assay was immunoSEQ multiplex PCR, and TCRdb's table has in-frame clones only and misses some. The profile shows roughly 77,000 clones, more than 60% of them singletons. Sequencing was carried out using peripheral blood. All receptors come from a human donor in a cohort sampled during active COVID-19.

This chain uses TRBV18 with TRBJ2-7, with D maybe TRBD1 (5 bases). The germline V and J ends were trimmed by 4 bases and 2 bases, with 9 bases remaining between them. Germline V CDR1 and CDR2: KGHSH, LQKENI. This CDR3 comprises 13 residues. The DNA of the CDR3 is TGTGCCAGCTCACAAGACAGAACCTACGAGCAGTACTTC. Translating gives CASSQDRTYEQYF.

V gene TRBV11-3 combines with J gene TRBJ2-7; 8 bases line up with TRBD1. Germline CDR1 SGHNT, CDR2 YENEEA. There are 15 residues in the CDR3. V lost 4 bases to trimming and J lost 2 bases; unmatched junction nucleotides: 7. CDR3 residues: CASSSHRGVPYEQYF. CDR3 sequence (DNA): TGTGCCAGCAGCTCGCACAGGGGGGTACCCTACGAGCAGTACTTC.

The rearrangement joins TRBV24-1 to TRBJ2-2; D is unclear. Per the germline V gene, CDR1 is KGHDR and CDR2 is SFDVKD. This CDR3 has 13 amino acids. The V end lost 8 bases, the J end lost 0 bases, and 6 bases lay between the germline ends. In DNA form, the CDR3 reads TGTGCCACCAATTCCGCGAACACCGGGGAGCTGTTTTTT. It codes for CATNSANTGELFF.

The chain has TRBV5-6 and TRBJ1-1; 9 bases line up with TRBD1. Looked up from germline, CDR1 is SGHDT and CDR2 is YYEEEE. CDR3 length: 16 residues. V lost 0 bases to trimming and J lost 3 bases; unmatched junction nucleotides: 6. This chain's CDR3 is CASSLDRGRMDTEAFF. In DNA form, the CDR3 reads TGTGCCAGCAGCTTGGACAGGGGGCGCATGGACACTGAAGCTTTCTTT.

J is TRBJ2-6 and V is TRBV5-3; 9 bases agree with TRBD1. TRBV5-3 is identified as an open reading frame with a role that is uncertain. CDR3 length equals 18 residues. Unmatched junction bases numbered 9, after V lost 5 bases and J lost 0 bases. The CDR3 region is CARRPGQGMSSGANVLTF. CDR3 nucleotide sequence: TGTGCCAGAAGACCTGGACAGGGGATGAGCTCTGGGGCCAACGTCCTGACTTTC.

The chain uses TRBV19 and TRBJ1-6; D is possibly TRBD1 (5 bases). From germline, CDR1 is LNHDA and CDR2 SQIVND (reference sequence). V lost 10 bases to trimming and J lost 3 bases, with 13 bases between them. This CDR3 region has 14 residues. The CDR3 loop reads CATTDKIYNSPLHF. In DNA form, the CDR3 reads TGTGCCACCACGGACAAGATCTATAATTCACCCCTCCACTTT.

J is TRBJ2-7 and V is TRBV6-2 or TRBV6-3; 7 nucleotides match TRBD1. The V and J ends lost 2 bases and 6 bases, in that order; junction bases with no gene match: 7. The CDR3 runs to 14 residues. Germline values: CDR1 MNHEY, CDR2 SVGEGT. The CDR3 DNA reads TGTGCCAGCAGTTACAGAGGACAGGCCGGCGAGCAGTACTTC. Its translation is CASSYRGQAGEQYF.

The chain joins TRBV5-5 to TRBJ2-4; TRBD1 is a possible D gene (5 bases). V was shortened by 0 bases and J by 6 bases, with 19 bases between the two germline ends. The CDR3 loop spans 17 amino acids. Looked up from germline, CDR1 is SGHKS and CDR2 is YYEKEE (reference sequence). The CDR3 DNA reads TGTGCCAGCAGCTTGGGGCCCTTGGGGCAGCAGCTAAACATTCAGTACTTC. This sequence encodes CASSLGPLGQQLNIQYF.

This chain uses TRBV5-5 with TRBJ1-2, with 7 bases lining up with TRBD1. Germline V gene sequence: CDR1 SGHKS, CDR2 YYEKEE (reference sequence). With 1 base clipped from V and 4 bases from J, the junction kept 4 bases outside the gene matches. The CDR3 covers 14 residues. The DNA for the CDR3 is TGTGCCAGCAGCTTGACAGGGGAGAGCTATGGCTACACCTTC. Amino acid sequence: CASSLTGESYGYTF.

The CDR3 DNA sequence: TGTGCCAGCAGCCAAGAAGGGAGAAGGTTTGGCACTGAAGCTTTCTTT. Translating it yields CASSQEGRRFGTEAFF. The chain joins TRBV3-1 (or the pseudogene TRBV3-2) to TRBJ1-1; no definite D call. The CDR3 runs 16 residues. The ends were cut back, 0 bases at V and 4 bases at J, with 15 bases in the middle. Germline V gives CDR1 LGHDT, CDR2 YNNKEL (reference sequence).

The J gene is TRBJ2-7, the V gene TRBV28, with D possibly matching TRBD1 (6 bases). CDR3 size: 13 residues. Germline CDR1 MDHEN, CDR2 SYDVKM. V lost 2 bases, J lost 4 bases, and 9 bases lay in between. The CDR3 DNA reads TGTGCCAGCAGTTTAGACAGGTTGTACGAGCAGTACTTC. It yields the protein CASSLDRLYEQYF.

This sequence joins TRBV5-1 and TRBJ1-4, with 8 positions matching TRBD1. The J segment lost 8 bases and the V segment lost 4 bases, leaving 10 bases of the junction unmatched. The CDR3 totals 15 residues. Germline V gene sequence: CDR1 SGHRS, CDR2 YFSETQ. This chain's CDR3 is CASSPRTGQDEKLFF. CDR3 in DNA: TGCGCCAGCAGCCCCAGGACAGGGCAGGACGAAAAACTGTTTTTT.

This rearrangement joins TRBV18 to TRBJ1-1, with TRBD1 matching 12 bases. The CDR3 loop spans 15 amino acids. Germline V gene lookup returns CDR1 KGHSH and CDR2 LQKENI. Trimming cost V 2 bases and J 5 bases; bases outside gene matches: 3. The CDR3 is CASSPMGQGATEAFF. The DNA for the CDR3 is TGTGCCAGCTCACCAATGGGACAGGGGGCGACTGAAGCTTTCTTT.

This clone appeared a single time. The chain carries TRBV29-1 and TRBJ1-2, with 10 bases aligning to TRBD1. Germline assignment: CDR1 SQVTM and CDR2 ANQGSEA. The CDR3 sequence is 16 residues long. The V segment lost 4 bases and the J segment 6 bases; nucleotides outside the gene matches: 14. The CDR3 loop reads CSVASSPGGTGDGYTF. CDR3 bases: TGCAGCGTTGCCTCGTCCCCGGGCGGGACAGGGGATGGCTACACCTTC.

The V and J genes are TRBV2 and TRBJ2-7; D not certain. The V and J ends lost 2 bases and 1 base respectively, with 18 bases between them. Germline V gene lookup returns CDR1 SNHLY and CDR2 FYNNEI. CDR3 size: 17 residues. CDR3 residues: CASSESLTTLLSYEQYF. As DNA, the CDR3 is TGTGCCAGCAGTGAAAGTCTGACAACCCTTTTGTCCTACGAGCAGTACTTC.

This chain uses TRBV7-8 with TRBJ2-6; unclear D gene. Germline values: CDR1 SGHVS, CDR2 FQNEAQ. CDR3 size: 15 residues. V shed 2 bases and J shed 2 bases, with 7 bases lying between them. Here the CDR3 DNA reads TGTGCCAGCAGCTTACAGAAAACTGGGGCCAACGTCCTGACTTTC. Translated, it gives CASSLQKTGANVLTF.

This sequence joins TRBV14 and TRBJ1-4, with D unresolved. CDR3 length: 15 amino acids. Germline CDR1 and CDR2: SGHDN and FVKESK. V lost 1 base to trimming and J lost 4 bases, with 10 bases between them. CDR3 DNA: TGTGCCAGCAGCCAAGTTTTTGGGCTTAATGAAAAACTGTTTTTT. Protein product: CASSQVFGLNEKLFF.

The chain combines TRBV2 with TRBJ1-3; D is undetermined. Germline V gene lookup returns CDR1 SNHLY and CDR2 FYNNEI. The ends were cut back, 6 bases at V and 0 bases at J, with 9 bases in the middle. The CDR3 totals 14 residues. The CDR3, as DNA: TGTGCCAGCAGAGAGGTGATCTCTGGAAACACCATATATTTT. It specifies CASREVISGNTIYF.

This chain joins TRBV5-1 and TRBJ1-2, with D possibly TRBD1 on 6 matching bases. V lost 2 bases to trimming and J lost 8 bases, with 16 bases between them. The CDR3 totals 14 residues. The germline V gene has CDR1 SGHRS and CDR2 YFSETQ. CDR3 amino acids: CASSFLSRGNGYTF. The CDR3 DNA follows: TGCGCCAGCAGCTTCCTGTCCAGGGGAAACGGCTACACCTTC.

This rearrangement joins TRBV18 to TRBJ1-1; a possible D gene is TRBD1 (5 bases). The ends were cut back, 5 bases at V and 5 bases at J, with 9 bases in the middle. Germline V lookup: CDR1 KGHSH, CDR2 LQKENI. The CDR3 sequence is 12 residues long. CDR3 sequence reads: CASSNGGTEAFF. The DNA for the CDR3 is TGTGCCAGCTCAAATGGGGGGACTGAAGCTTTCTTT.

The rearrangement joins TRBV7-2 to TRBJ1-4; D is perhaps TRBD1 (5 bases). The CDR3 is 14 amino acids. CDR1 SGHTA and CDR2 FQGNSA come from the germline V gene. V lost 5 bases and J lost 3, with 10 bases in between. CDR3 nucleotide sequence: TGTGCCAGCAGCCCGGGGGATCCTAATGAAAAACTGTTTTTT. Translated, it gives CASSPGDPNEKLFF.

Only a few counts were recorded for this clone. J is TRBJ1-5 and V is TRBV5-6; D is possibly TRBD1 (5 bases). V lost 1 base and J lost 6, with 14 bases in between. CDR3 size: 15 residues. Germline CDR1 reads SGHDT; CDR2 reads YYEEEE. The CDR3 DNA sequence: TGTGCCAGCAGCTTGAGGGGTACCGGGAGTCAGCCCCAGCATTTT. This translates into CASSLRGTGSQPQHF.

The CDR3 sequence is CASRLQGEQYF. In DNA, the CDR3 is TGCGCCAGCAGGCTCCAGGGGGAGCAGTACTTC. This rearrangement joins TRBV5-1 to TRBJ2-7, with a weak D call TRBD1 (6 bases). This CDR3 has 11 residues. Trimming removed 5 bases from V and 7 bases from J, with 10 bases in between. Germline CDR1 SGHRS, CDR2 YFSETQ.